This T cell receptor beta chain appears in the sequencing data of a study of blood T cell repertoires in COVID-19. Study details: Acute-phase and convalescent COVID-19 samples originated in the United States, Italy and Spain. From T cells, B-cell-depleted T cells, or PBMCs came the material, which was cDNA or gDNA.

As originally analysed: Reference gene primers were amplified, and this amplification served to estimate nucleated cell counts. Only in-frame clones appear in the TCRdb table, and some are missing; sequencing was by immunoSEQ multiplex PCR. V, J and clone size were drawn from that table, and D and trimming were deduced from the DNA. The data hold 170,000 or so clones, with over 80% observed a single time. This clone was observed a single time. This CDR3 contains 17 residues. From germline, CDR1 is SGHAT and CDR2 FQNNGV. V lost 2 bases and J lost 3; bases outside the gene matches: 6. The sample comprised peripheral blood. The clonotype was recovered from a woman aged 60 to 75 with acute or convalescent COVID-19. V usage is TRBV11-2 and J usage is TRBJ2-3; 12 bases line up with TRBD2. This CDR3 is CASSLLAGGFITDTQYF. CDR3 sequence (DNA): TGTGCCAGCAGCTTACTAGCGGGGGGGTTCATTACAGATACGCAGTATTTT.